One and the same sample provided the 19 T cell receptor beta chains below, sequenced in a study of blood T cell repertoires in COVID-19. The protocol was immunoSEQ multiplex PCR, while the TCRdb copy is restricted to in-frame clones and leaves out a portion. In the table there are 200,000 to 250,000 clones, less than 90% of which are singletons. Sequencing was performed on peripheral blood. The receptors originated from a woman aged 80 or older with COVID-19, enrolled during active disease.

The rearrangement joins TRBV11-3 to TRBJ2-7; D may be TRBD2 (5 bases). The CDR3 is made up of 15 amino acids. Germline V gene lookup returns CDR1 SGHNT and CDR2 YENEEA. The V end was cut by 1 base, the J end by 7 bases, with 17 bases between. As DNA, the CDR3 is TGTGCCAGCAGCTTAGTAGACATCCCAAGGGAGGAGCAGTACTTC. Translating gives CASSLVDIPREEQYF.

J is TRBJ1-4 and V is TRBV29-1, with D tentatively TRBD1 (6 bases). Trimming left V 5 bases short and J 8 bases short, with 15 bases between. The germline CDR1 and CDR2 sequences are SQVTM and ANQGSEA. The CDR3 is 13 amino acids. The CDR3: CSVSQGMEEKLFF. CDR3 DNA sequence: TGCAGCGTTTCGCAGGGGATGGAGGAAAAACTGTTTTTT.

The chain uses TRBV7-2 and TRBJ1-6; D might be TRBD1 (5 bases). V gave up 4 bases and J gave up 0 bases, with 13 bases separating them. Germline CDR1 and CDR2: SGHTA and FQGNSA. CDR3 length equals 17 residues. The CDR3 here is CASSSTDRSSYNSPLHF. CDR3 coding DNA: TGTGCCAGCAGCTCGACAGACCGGAGCTCCTATAATTCACCCCTCCACTTT.

CDR3 region: CASSSFGGGDTQYF. The DNA for the CDR3 is TGTGCCAGCAGCTCCTTTGGCGGGGGGGATACGCAGTATTTT. The chain employs TRBV11-3 and TRBJ2-3, with 8 bases aligning to TRBD2. This CDR3 contains 14 residues. Per germline, CDR1 SGHNT and CDR2 YENEEA. Trimming removed 4 bases from V and 6 bases from J; junction bases left unmatched: 6.

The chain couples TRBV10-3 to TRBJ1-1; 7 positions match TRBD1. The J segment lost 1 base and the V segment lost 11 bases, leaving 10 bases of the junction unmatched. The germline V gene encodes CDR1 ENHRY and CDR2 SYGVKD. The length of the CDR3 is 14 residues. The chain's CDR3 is CAVGAQGRNTEAFF. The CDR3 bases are TGTGCCGTCGGGGCACAGGGGAGGAACACTGAAGCTTTCTTT.

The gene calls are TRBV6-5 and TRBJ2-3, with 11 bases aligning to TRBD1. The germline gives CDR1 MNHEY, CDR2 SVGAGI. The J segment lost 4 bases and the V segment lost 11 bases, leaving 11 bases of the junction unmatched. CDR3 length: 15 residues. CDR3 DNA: TGTGCCGCCCGCTTCCGGGACAGGGGGTCAGATACGCAGTATTTT. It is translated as CAARFRDRGSDTQYF.

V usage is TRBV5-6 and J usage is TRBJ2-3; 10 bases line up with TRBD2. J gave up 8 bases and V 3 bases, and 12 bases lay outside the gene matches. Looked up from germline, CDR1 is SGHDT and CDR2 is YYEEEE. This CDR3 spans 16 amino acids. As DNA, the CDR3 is TGTGCCAGCAGCTCATATAGCGGGGGGCCCCAGGGTACGCAGTATTTT. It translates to CASSSYSGGPQGTQYF.

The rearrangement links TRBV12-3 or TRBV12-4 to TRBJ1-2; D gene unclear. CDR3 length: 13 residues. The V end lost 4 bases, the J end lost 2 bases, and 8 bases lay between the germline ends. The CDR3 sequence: CASSWAENYGYTF. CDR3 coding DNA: TGTGCCAGCAGTTGGGCAGAGAACTATGGCTACACCTTC.

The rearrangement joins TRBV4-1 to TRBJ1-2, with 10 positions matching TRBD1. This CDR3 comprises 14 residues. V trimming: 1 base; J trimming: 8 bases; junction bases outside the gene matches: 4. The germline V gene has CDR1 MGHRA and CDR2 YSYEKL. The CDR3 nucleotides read TGCGCCAGCAGCCAAGCCGACAGGGGGCGAGGCTACACCTTC. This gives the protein CASSQADRGRGYTF.

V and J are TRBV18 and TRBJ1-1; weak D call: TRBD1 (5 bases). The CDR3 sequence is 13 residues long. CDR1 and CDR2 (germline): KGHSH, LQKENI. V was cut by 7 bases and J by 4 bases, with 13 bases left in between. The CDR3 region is CASFSGVSTEAFF. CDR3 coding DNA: TGTGCCAGCTTCTCGGGGGTTTCCACTGAAGCTTTCTTT.

In DNA form, the CDR3 reads TGCAGTGCTAGTCAGGGTTTCACCGGGGAGCTGTTTTTT. Translated, it gives CSASQGFTGELFF. This chain joins TRBV20-1 and TRBJ2-2; possible D gene TRBD1, 5 bases. The CDR3 covers 13 residues. Germline assignment: CDR1 DFQATT and CDR2 SNEGSKA (reference sequence). The V gene lost 3 bases and the J gene lost 4 bases, with 9 bases spanning the gap.

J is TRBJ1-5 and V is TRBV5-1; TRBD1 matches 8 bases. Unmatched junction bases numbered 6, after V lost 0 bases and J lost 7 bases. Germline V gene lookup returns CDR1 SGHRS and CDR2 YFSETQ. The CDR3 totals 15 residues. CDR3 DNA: TGCGCCAGCAGCTTGGCAGGGGGCGATGGGCAGCCCCAGCATTTT. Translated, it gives CASSLAGGDGQPQHF.

CDR3 amino acids: CAIRQGRDRGTEAFF. CDR3 DNA sequence: TGTGCCATCCGACAGGGGCGGGATAGGGGCACTGAAGCTTTCTTT. The rearrangement uses TRBV10-3 and TRBJ1-1; 8 bases are a match to TRBD1. Germline V gene sequence: CDR1 ENHRY, CDR2 SYGVKD. The V gene end was trimmed by 8 bases and the J gene end by 4 bases; junction bases not matched to a gene: 12. The CDR3 extends over 15 amino acids.

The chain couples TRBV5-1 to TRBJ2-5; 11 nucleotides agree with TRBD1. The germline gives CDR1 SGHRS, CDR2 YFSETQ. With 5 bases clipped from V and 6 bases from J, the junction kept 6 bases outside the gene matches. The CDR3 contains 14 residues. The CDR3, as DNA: TGCGCCAGCAGGATGGGACAGGGGGAAAAGACCCAGTACTTC. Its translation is CASRMGQGEKTQYF.

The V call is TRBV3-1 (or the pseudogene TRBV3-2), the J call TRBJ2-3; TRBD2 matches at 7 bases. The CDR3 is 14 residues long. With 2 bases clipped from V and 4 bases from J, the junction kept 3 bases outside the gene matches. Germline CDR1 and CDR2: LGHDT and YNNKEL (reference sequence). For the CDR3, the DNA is TGTGCCAGCAGCCAAACGGGGGGTGCAGATACGCAGTATTTT. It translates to CASSQTGGADTQYF.

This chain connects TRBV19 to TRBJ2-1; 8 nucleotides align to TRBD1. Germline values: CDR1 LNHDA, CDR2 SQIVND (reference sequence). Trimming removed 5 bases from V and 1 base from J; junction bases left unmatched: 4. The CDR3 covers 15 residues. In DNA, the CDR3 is TGTGCCAGTAGTGCTACAGGGGGATCCTACAATGAGCAGTTCTTC. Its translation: CASSATGGSYNEQFF.

The DNA of the CDR3 is TGTGCCAGCAGTTACGGGGGGGGCAGGTACGAGCAGTACTTC. This sequence encodes CASSYGGGRYEQYF. The chain employs TRBV6-2 or TRBV6-3 and TRBJ2-7; TRBD2 is a possible D gene (7 bases). V was cut by 2 bases and J by 4 bases, with 12 bases left in between. The CDR3 runs 14 residues. CDR1 and CDR2 (germline): MNHEY, SVGEGT.

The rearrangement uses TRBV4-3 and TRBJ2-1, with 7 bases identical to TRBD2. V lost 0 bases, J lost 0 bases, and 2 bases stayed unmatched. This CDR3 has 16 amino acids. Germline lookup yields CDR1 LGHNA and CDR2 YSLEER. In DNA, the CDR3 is TGCGCCAGCAGCCAAGACGGCGGGAGCTCCTACAATGAGCAGTTCTTC. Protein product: CASSQDGGSSYNEQFF.

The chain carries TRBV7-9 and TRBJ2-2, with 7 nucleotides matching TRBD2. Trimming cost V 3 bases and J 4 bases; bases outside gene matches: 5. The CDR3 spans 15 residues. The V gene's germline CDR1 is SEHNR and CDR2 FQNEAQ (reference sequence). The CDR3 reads CASSLDRGVTGELFF. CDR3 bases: TGTGCCAGCAGCTTGGACCGGGGGGTCACCGGGGAGCTGTTTTTT.